The 7 T cell receptor beta chains reported below all come from one sample, sequenced in a study of CDR3 diversity in severe acne. TCRdb used MiXCR to reprocess the PCR reads, holding one entry per CDR3 protein. The table shows fewer than 100,000 distinct CDR3 sequences, with 45% to 60% occurring only once. Material: blood. The source is a male donor in good health, without acne.

This clonotype was observed many times. The chain recombines TRBV10-3 with TRBJ1-1; 10 bases map to TRBD1. Germline CDR1 and CDR2: ENHRY and SYGVKD. The CDR3 has 13 amino acids. The J segment lost 3 bases and the V segment lost 7 bases, leaving 2 bases of the junction unmatched. Here the CDR3 reads CAIKGTGDTEAFF. The CDR3 DNA sequence: TGTGCCATCAAAGGGACAGGGGACACTGAAGCTTTCTTT.

This clonotype was detected only a few times. At one end, the junction sequence differs from germline, possibly due to a read error. The chain employs TRBV7-9 and TRBJ2-5, with 10 bases matching TRBD2. The CDR3 sequence is 13 residues long. The germline CDR1 and CDR2 sequences are SEHNR and FQNEAQ (reference sequence). The CDR3 DNA follows: TGTGCCAGCAGCCTAGCGGGGGTAGAGACCCAGTACTTC. Protein sequence: CASSLAGVETQYF.

With respect to this clonotype: Compared with germline, one end of the junction differs, possibly owing to a read error. The CDR3: CSARGLGGPDQPRHF. The CDR3 nucleotides read TGCAGTGCTAGAGGTTTAGGAGGGCCGGATCAGCCCCGGCACTTT. V is TRBV20-1 and J is TRBJ1-5; no clear D gene. The length of the CDR3 is 15 residues. Germline lookup yields CDR1 DFQATT and CDR2 SNEGSKA (reference sequence).

The chain combines TRBV7-2 with TRBJ1-2; perhaps TRBD1 as D (5 bases). Germline values: CDR1 SGHTA, CDR2 FQGNSA. The CDR3 has 12 residues. With 5 bases removed from V and 4 bases from J, the gap between germline ends came to 8 bases. The DNA of the CDR3 is TGTGCCAGCAGCGCAAGGGGCTATGGCTACACCTTC. Its protein product is CASSARGYGYTF.

The V and J genes are TRBV10-3 and TRBJ1-1; TRBD1 matches at 7 bases. CDR1 is ENHRY, CDR2 SYGVKD, per germline. CDR3 length: 13 amino acids. The V gene end was trimmed by 8 bases and the J gene end by 4 bases; junction bases not matched to a gene: 7. CDR3 sequence: CAIGTAVSTEAFF. CDR3 bases: TGTGCCATCGGGACAGCGGTGAGCACTGAAGCTTTCTTT.

Concerning this clonotype itself: Without the conserved terminal phenylalanine or tryptophan, this CDR3 likely stems from a read error. It is unclear where the CDR3 begins or ends on the DNA, so no DNA is shown, and the CDR3 is as TCRdb lists it. This chain uses TRBV7-2 with TRBJ2-7; TRBD1 is the table's D call, not checked against the DNA. The CDR3 has 13 amino acids, counting both end residues. The germline V gene has CDR1 SGHTA and CDR2 FQGNSA. The CDR3 loop reads CASGGGGGGKDSH.

The V and J genes are TRBV6-5 and TRBJ1-2; a weak D match, TRBD1 (5 bases). V lost 3 bases and J 8 bases, leaving 10 bases between the germline ends. Germline V gene sequence: CDR1 MNHEY, CDR2 SVGAGI. This CDR3 has 12 residues. CDR3: CASSYRDGGYTF. The CDR3 bases are TGTGCCAGCAGTTATCGGGACGGGGGCTACACCTTC.